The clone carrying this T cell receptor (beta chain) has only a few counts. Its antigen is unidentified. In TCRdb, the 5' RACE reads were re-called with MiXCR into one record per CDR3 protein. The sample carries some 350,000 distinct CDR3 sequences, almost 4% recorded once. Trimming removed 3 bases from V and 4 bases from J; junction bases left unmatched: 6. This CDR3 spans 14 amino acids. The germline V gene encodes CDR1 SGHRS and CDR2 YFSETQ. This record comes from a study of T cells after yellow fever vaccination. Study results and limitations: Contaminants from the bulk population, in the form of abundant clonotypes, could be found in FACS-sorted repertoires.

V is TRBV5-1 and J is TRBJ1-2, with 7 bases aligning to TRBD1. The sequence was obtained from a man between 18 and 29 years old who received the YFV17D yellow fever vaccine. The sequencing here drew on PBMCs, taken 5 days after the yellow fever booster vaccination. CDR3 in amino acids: CASSSGTDSYGYTF. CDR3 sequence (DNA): TGCGCCAGCAGCTCCGGGACAGACAGCTATGGCTACACCTTC.